Shown below are 17 T cell receptor beta chains from a single sample sequenced in a study of control samples from healthy donors and cancer patients. Sequencing was performed with immunoSEQ multiplex PCR; in TCRdb, only in-frame clones are kept and a portion is missing. The sample has 90,000 to 100,000 clones; about nine tenths are singletons. Sequences were obtained from blood. These receptors were collected from a woman between 18 and 29 years old in good health.

The genes are TRBV5-1 and TRBJ2-5; D gene uncertain. The CDR3 spans 13 residues. Trimming removed 4 bases from V and 4 bases from J, with 11 bases in between. The V gene's germline CDR1 is SGHRS and CDR2 YFSETQ. Here the CDR3 DNA reads TGCGCCAGCAGCAAGGGAACGGGAGAGACCCAGTACTTC. This codes for CASSKGTGETQYF.

The chain uses TRBV28 and TRBJ1-1; TRBD1 aligns across 7 bases. V lost 8 bases and J lost 6; bases outside the gene matches: 9. This CDR3 has 13 amino acids. Germline CDR1 reads MDHEN; CDR2 reads SYDVKM. The CDR3 DNA sequence: TGTGCCAGCGGACCGACAGGGTCCTCTGAAGCTTTCTTT. Amino acid sequence: CASGPTGSSEAFF.

The chain combines TRBV12-3 or TRBV12-4 with TRBJ2-5; D not resolved. CDR3 size: 11 residues. Trimming took 1 base from V and 11 from J, leaving 8 bases between them. The CDR3 loop is CASSLGILQYF. CDR3 nucleotides: TGTGCCAGCAGTTTAGGTATATTACAGTACTTC.

The rearrangement joins TRBV5-1 to TRBJ2-5, with TRBD1 identical over 7 bases. The V gene's germline CDR1 is SGHRS and CDR2 YFSETQ. Trimming cost V 2 bases and J 2 bases; bases outside gene matches: 6. The CDR3 has 15 residues. DNA of the CDR3: TGCGCCAGCAGCTTTTGGACAGGACTTCAAGAGACCCAGTACTTC. The encoded protein is CASSFWTGLQETQYF.

As DNA, the CDR3 is TGTGCCATCAGTGGCAGTACTCACGAGCAGTACTTC. Residues: CAISGSTHEQYF. The V and J genes are TRBV10-3 and TRBJ2-7; D gene ambiguous. V gave up 4 bases and J gave up 5 bases, with 9 bases separating them. This CDR3 is built from 12 residues. Germline values: CDR1 ENHRY, CDR2 SYGVKD.

The genes are TRBV2 and TRBJ2-5; 9 positions match TRBD1. The CDR3 sequence is 13 residues long. The junction had 3 bases not matched to a gene; V was cut back by 6 bases and J by 4 bases. Germline-derived CDR1 and CDR2 are SNHLY and FYNNEI. In nucleotides, the CDR3 is TGTGCCAGCAGCGGGACAGGGCGAGAGACCCAGTACTTC. Amino acid sequence: CASSGTGRETQYF.

V gene TRBV5-1 combines with J gene TRBJ2-3; D perhaps matches TRBD1 (7 bases). The germline V gene has CDR1 SGHRS and CDR2 YFSETQ. Trimming removed 5 bases at V and 3 bases at J, with 16 bases between. CDR3 size: 15 residues. The CDR3 nucleotides read TGCGCCAGCAGTGGTGCGGGACAGCCGACAGATACGCAGTATTTT. Residues: CASSGAGQPTDTQYF.

The J gene is TRBJ1-5, the V gene TRBV9; D is possibly TRBD1 (6 bases). Between the trimmed V and J ends, which lost 0 bases and 3 bases, there was a span of 10 bases. This CDR3 has 15 residues. Germline CDR1 is SGDLS and CDR2 is YYNGEE. CDR3 nucleotide sequence: TGTGCCAGCAGCGTAGGGGCAGGGGTCAATCAGCCCCAGCATTTT. This encodes CASSVGAGVNQPQHF. Full variable domain (outside the CDR3, taken from reference TRBV9 and TRBJ1-5): DSGVTQTPKHLITATGQRVTLRCSPRSGDLSVYWYQQSLDQGLQFLIQYYNGEERAKGNILERFSAQQFPDLHSELNLSSLELGDSALYFCASSVGAGVNQPQHFGDGTRLSIL.

The rearrangement uses TRBV29-1 and TRBJ1-5; 7 nucleotides match TRBD1. The CDR3 sequence is 13 residues long. Germline V CDR1 and CDR2: SQVTM, ANQGSEA. V lost 7 bases, J lost 3 bases, and 6 bases stayed unmatched. The CDR3 is CSARDSLNQPQHF. The CDR3 nucleotides read TGCAGCGCCCGGGACAGCCTCAATCAGCCCCAGCATTTT. Using reference TRBV29-1 and TRBJ1-5 for the parts outside the CDR3, the full variable domain is SAVISQKPSRDICQRGTSLTIQCQVDSQVTMMFWYRQQPGQSLTLIATANQGSEATYESGFVIDKFPISRPNLTFSTLTVSNMSPEDSSIYLCSARDSLNQPQHFGDGTRLSIL.

The CDR3 reads CASSRDTGAPNYGYTF. The CDR3 DNA is TGTGCCAGCAGCCGAGACACAGGGGCGCCTAACTATGGCTACACCTTC. The V and J genes are TRBV7-9 and TRBJ1-2; 7 bases are a match to TRBD1. J was trimmed by 0 bases and V by 5 bases; bases with no gene match: 9. The CDR3 covers 16 residues. Per the germline V gene, CDR1 is SEHNR and CDR2 is FQNEAQ (reference sequence).

J is TRBJ1-2 and V is TRBV29-1; 7 bases line up with TRBD1. CDR3 length: 13 amino acids. From germline, CDR1 is SQVTM and CDR2 ANQGSEA. The V segment lost 3 bases and the J segment 8 bases; nucleotides outside the gene matches: 9. DNA of the CDR3: TGCAGCGTTGAGGACAGGACCCCAGGAGGCTACACCTTC. It translates to CSVEDRTPGGYTF. Drawing the rest from reference TRBV29-1 and TRBJ1-2, the complete variable domain is SAVISQKPSRDICQRGTSLTIQCQVDSQVTMMFWYRQQPGQSLTLIATANQGSEATYESGFVIDKFPISRPNLTFSTLTVSNMSPEDSSIYLCSVEDRTPGGYTFGSGTRLTVV.

Here the CDR3 DNA reads TGTGCCAGCAGCGGGTGGGGGCAGCTAACCTACGAGCAGTACTTC. This gives the protein CASSGWGQLTYEQYF. This chain connects TRBV7-9 to TRBJ2-7, with TRBD1 as a possible D gene (6 bases). Germline assignment: CDR1 SEHNR and CDR2 FQNEAQ (reference sequence). The V end lost 5 bases, the J end lost 2 bases, and 16 bases lay between the germline ends. There are 15 residues in the CDR3.

This rearrangement joins TRBV7-9 to TRBJ1-2; D is possibly TRBD1 (5 bases). This CDR3 has 13 residues. Deletions cut 1 base from V and 8 bases from J, with 11 bases between. The germline V gene encodes CDR1 SEHNR and CDR2 FQNEAQ (reference sequence). CDR3 in DNA: TGTGCCAGCAGCTTAGAGGGGACTAGGGGCTACACCTTC. Protein product: CASSLEGTRGYTF.

This clone has a single count. This chain uses TRBV9 with TRBJ1-2; D is possibly TRBD1 (6 bases). Looked up from germline, CDR1 is SGDLS and CDR2 is YYNGEE. The CDR3 consists of 18 residues. The ends were cut back, 6 bases at V and 0 bases at J, with 24 bases in the middle. In nucleotides, the CDR3 is TGTGCCAGCAACCCTGGGGGGGCCGGACCGGTAGCTAACTATGGCTACACCTTC. Its protein is CASNPGGAGPVANYGYTF. Combining the CDR3 with reference TRBV9 and TRBJ1-2 gives the whole variable domain DSGVTQTPKHLITATGQRVTLRCSPRSGDLSVYWYQQSLDQGLQFLIQYYNGEERAKGNILERFSAQQFPDLHSELNLSSLELGDSALYFCASNPGGAGPVANYGYTFGSGTRLTVV.

The CDR3 sequence is CASSGPKADNTEAFF. The DNA for the CDR3 is TGTGCCAGCAGCGGCCCAAAGGCAGATAACACTGAAGCTTTCTTT. The chain has TRBV9 and TRBJ1-1; D gene ambiguous. The germline gives CDR1 SGDLS, CDR2 YYNGEE. The V gene lost 3 bases and the J gene lost 2 bases, with 14 bases spanning the gap. The CDR3 has 15 amino acids.

The chain recombines TRBV18 with TRBJ1-2, with 7 bases that match TRBD1. This CDR3 spans 13 amino acids. CDR1 KGHSH and CDR2 LQKENI come from the germline V gene. The J segment lost 7 bases and the V segment lost 5 bases, leaving 7 bases of the junction unmatched. The DNA of the CDR3 is TGTGCCAGCTCAGAGACAGGGCTAATTGGCTACACCTTC. Translating gives CASSETGLIGYTF.

The chain joins TRBV24-1 to TRBJ1-2; D gene uncertain. Germline-derived CDR1 and CDR2 are KGHDR and SFDVKD. The CDR3 is 14 residues long. V dropped 3 bases and J dropped 0 bases, with 7 bases sitting between them. The CDR3 here is CATSDVEPNYGYTF. The CDR3 coding sequence is TGTGCCACCAGTGATGTCGAGCCTAACTATGGCTACACCTTC.